Presented here are 21 T cell receptor beta chains from one specimen sequenced in a study of T cells in Graves' hyperthyroidism and ophthalmopathy. TCR beta CDR3 regions were amplified from RNA transcripts. First-round RT-PCR targeting the TCR CDR3 was performed with the HTBI primer set. TCRdb re-called the multiplex PCR reads with MiXCR, one entry per CDR3 protein. The data contain about 400,000 distinct CDR3 sequences, 14% to 15% of them singletons. The sample consisted of blood. The receptors shown here come from a woman in her 30s with Graves' hyperthyroidism.

This chain joins TRBV6-1 and TRBJ1-5; weak D call: TRBD1 (5 bases). CDR1 MNHNS and CDR2 SASEGT come from the germline V gene. CDR3 length: 12 residues. The V and J ends lost 0 bases and 12 bases respectively, with 9 bases between them. The CDR3 loop is CASSEAGGGQHF. The CDR3 DNA reads TGTGCCAGCAGTGAAGCGGGTGGGGGCCAGCATTTT.

This clonotype turned up a few times. The CDR3 loop is CASSDAGTYYEQYF. The CDR3 nucleotides are TGCGCCAGCAGTGACGCCGGGACCTACTACGAGCAGTACTTC. The chain employs TRBV10-2 and TRBJ2-7, with D tentatively TRBD1 or TRBD2 (5 bases each). Between the trimmed V and J ends, which lost 3 bases and 3 bases, there was a span of 12 bases. Germline-derived CDR1 and CDR2 are WSHSY and SAAADI. CDR3 size: 14 residues.

A few counts support this clonotype. The CDR3 loop is CASLPNSGQAYEQYF. CDR3 nucleotide sequence: TGTGCCAGCTTACCCAATTCGGGACAGGCCTACGAGCAGTACTTC. The gene calls are TRBV18 and TRBJ2-7; TRBD1 matches 8 bases. CDR1 is KGHSH and CDR2 is LQKENI in the germline V gene. The CDR3 length is 15 residues. The V and J ends lost 7 bases and 2 bases, in that order; junction bases with no gene match: 10.

This clonotype was found many times. This sequence joins TRBV2 and TRBJ1-4; a weak D match, TRBD1 (5 bases). The CDR3 spans 14 residues. V was shortened by 6 bases and J by 3 bases, with 11 bases between the two germline ends. Looked up from germline, CDR1 is SNHLY and CDR2 is FYNNEI. This CDR3 reads CASRHQGSNEKLFF. The CDR3 bases are TGTGCCAGCAGGCATCAGGGATCTAATGAAAAACTGTTTTTT.

The rearrangement joins TRBV9 to TRBJ2-1; TRBD2 is a possible D gene (6 bases). Trimming removed 0 bases from V and 4 bases from J, with 20 bases in between. Looked up from germline, CDR1 is SGDLS and CDR2 is YYNGEE. The CDR3 consists of 18 residues. CDR3 protein: CASSVEGSGTYLYNEQFF. The CDR3 coding sequence is TGTGCCAGCAGCGTAGAGGGTAGCGGAACTTATTTATACAATGAGCAGTTCTTC.

This clonotype was counted a few times. The chain uses TRBV24-1 and TRBJ1-5; D perhaps matches TRBD1 (6 bases). Trimming shortened V by 5 bases and J by 7 bases, and 11 bases separated the two germline ends. The length of the CDR3 is 13 residues. From germline, CDR1 is KGHDR and CDR2 SFDVKD. CDR3 DNA sequence: TGTGCCACCAGTGGGCCCGGGGGCCAGCCCCAGCATTTT. Its protein product is CATSGPGGQPQHF.

The CDR3: CAITPAINQPQHF. CDR3 DNA sequence: TGTGCCATCACCCCGGCAATAAATCAGCCCCAGCATTTT. The rearrangement uses TRBV10-3 and TRBJ1-5; no clear D. This CDR3 is built from 13 residues. Germline CDR1 and CDR2: ENHRY and SYGVKD. V lost 7 bases to trimming and J lost 4 bases, with 11 bases between them.

This clonotype was observed a handful of times. The CDR3 DNA follows: TGTGCCAGCAGCCTCACTAGCGGGAGGAGCTCTGAGACCCAGTACTTC. Amino acid sequence: CASSLTSGRSSETQYF. The chain recombines TRBV6-1 with TRBJ2-5; 12 bases map to TRBD2. J was trimmed by 5 bases and V by 6 bases; bases with no gene match: 10. Germline-derived CDR1 and CDR2 are MNHNS and SASEGT. The CDR3 runs 16 residues.

This clonotype turned up a few times. The chain has TRBV11-2 and TRBJ2-2, with no clear D. V was trimmed by 4 bases and J by 7 bases, leaving 10 bases between them. The CDR3 runs to 13 residues. Germline lookup yields CDR1 SGHAT and CDR2 FQNNGV. The CDR3 spells CASSSSIFGELFF. For the CDR3, the DNA is TGTGCCAGCAGCTCCTCAATCTTCGGGGAGCTGTTTTTT.

In its sample, this clonotype was seen many times. The rearrangement links TRBV5-1 to TRBJ1-1, with 8 positions matching TRBD1. The CDR3 extends over 14 amino acids. V was clipped by 4 bases and J by 7 bases; unmatched bases: 9. Per germline, CDR1 SGHRS and CDR2 YFSETQ. CDR3 region: CASSLGQGNSEAFF. The CDR3 nucleotides read TGCGCCAGCAGCCTCGGACAGGGCAATAGTGAAGCTTTCTTT.

In its sample, this clonotype was seen many times. The chain has TRBV5-1 and TRBJ2-1; D is possibly TRBD2 (5 bases). Trimming took off 8 bases at V and 0 bases at J, with 15 bases between the two ends. Germline CDR1 SGHRS, CDR2 YFSETQ. The CDR3 spans 15 residues. This CDR3 reads CASRLSGSSYNEQFF. CDR3 in DNA: TGCGCCAGTCGTCTCAGCGGCAGCTCCTACAATGAGCAGTTCTTC.

In this sample, this clonotype turned up a few times. The chain combines TRBV25-1 with TRBJ2-7; TRBD2 aligns across 14 bases. The CDR3 sequence is 14 residues long. Germline V gene data show CDR1 as MGHDK and CDR2 as SYGVNS. V dropped 8 bases and J dropped 6; count of bases not matched to a gene: 6. The CDR3 nucleotides read TGTGCCAGCGCGACTAGCGGGAGGGCCAGCGAGCAGTACTTC. Encoded protein: CASATSGRASEQYF.

V and J are TRBV27 and TRBJ1-5; D unresolved. Trimming removed 0 bases at V and 6 bases at J, with 6 bases between. The CDR3 runs 13 residues. Germline V gene lookup returns CDR1 MNHEY and CDR2 SMNVEV (reference sequence). The chain's CDR3 is CASSLSQSQPQHF. The CDR3 DNA reads TGTGCCAGCAGTTTATCGCAGAGTCAGCCCCAGCATTTT.

A few counts support this clonotype. J is TRBJ2-7 and V is TRBV20-1; D may be TRBD2 (5 bases). V lost 2 bases, J lost 3 bases, and 5 bases lay in between. Germline V gives CDR1 DFQATT, CDR2 SNEGSKA (reference sequence). This CDR3 has 11 residues. The CDR3: CSARRGYEQYF. The DNA for the CDR3 is TGCAGTGCTAGACGGGGCTACGAGCAGTACTTC.

This clonotype was counted many times. This sequence joins TRBV18 and TRBJ2-2; 11 bases match TRBD1. Trimming removed 3 bases from V and 6 bases from J; junction bases left unmatched: 6. Germline V gives CDR1 KGHSH, CDR2 LQKENI. The CDR3 sequence is 16 residues long. CDR3 bases: TGTGCCAGCTCACCGATGGACAGGGGGCGCGCCGGGGAGCTGTTTTTT. Amino acid sequence: CASSPMDRGRAGELFF.

This clonotype occurred many times. The chain carries TRBV28 and TRBJ1-5; TRBD1 matches 7 bases. Trimming removed 6 bases from V and 7 bases from J; junction bases left unmatched: 12. The CDR3 is 15 amino acids. Germline-derived CDR1 and CDR2 are MDHEN and SYDVKM. CDR3 bases: TGTGCCAGCAGCCTGACAGGGAAGGAAAGACAGCCCCAGCATTTT. Its protein is CASSLTGKERQPQHF.

At least ten counts were recorded for this clonotype. The chain is built from TRBV3-1 and TRBJ2-7; TRBD2 matches 8 bases. After removal of 1 base from V and 7 bases from J, the junction contained 9 bases not matched to a gene. The germline V gene has CDR1 LGHDT and CDR2 YNNKEL (reference sequence). The CDR3 consists of 15 residues. CDR3 sequence (DNA): TGTGCCAGCAGCCAAGCGCTAGCGGGTCTTTGGGAGCAGTACTTC. Residues: CASSQALAGLWEQYF.

This clonotype appeared a few times. The CDR3 nucleotides are TGTGCCATCAGTGAGACGGGGGAGACCCAGTACTTC. Translating gives CAISETGETQYF. This chain joins TRBV10-3 and TRBJ2-5; perhaps TRBD2 as D (5 bases). Per the germline V gene, CDR1 is ENHRY and CDR2 is SYGVKD. The V end was cut by 2 bases, the J end by 5 bases, with 6 bases between. The CDR3 totals 12 residues.

The chain is built from TRBV3-1 and TRBJ2-7; TRBD2 agrees at 13 bases. This CDR3 has 15 amino acids. Trimming at V came to 4 bases and at J to 4 bases, leaving 4 bases not matched to a gene. Germline V gene lookup returns CDR1 LGHDT and CDR2 YNNKEL (reference sequence). The CDR3 reads CASSRRTSGRYEQYF. CDR3 in DNA: TGTGCCAGCAGCCGGCGGACTAGCGGGAGATACGAGCAGTACTTC.

This clonotype was observed many times. The chain uses TRBV28 and TRBJ2-2, with 9 positions matching TRBD1. The trim removed 2 bases at V and 4 bases at J, leaving 11 bases unmatched. Germline V CDR1 and CDR2: MDHEN, SYDVKM. The CDR3 totals 18 residues. The CDR3 protein is CASSLTGTGSPFTGELFF. The CDR3 coding sequence is TGTGCCAGCAGTTTAACCGGGACAGGGTCCCCGTTCACCGGGGAGCTGTTTTTT.

The table lists this clonotype with many counts. The chain joins TRBV24-1 to TRBJ2-2; D not certain. CDR3 length: 15 amino acids. Germline CDR1 KGHDR, CDR2 SFDVKD. V lost 0 bases, J lost 1 base, and 5 bases lay in between. The CDR3 sequence is CATSDLQENTGELFF. In DNA, the CDR3 is TGTGCCACCAGTGATTTGCAGGAGAACACCGGGGAGCTGTTTTTT.